Reported below is one TCR beta chain. Its cognate antigen is unknown. This specimen belongs to a study of Graves' ophthalmopathy and Graves' hyperthyroidism. Study-level findings and limits: The majority of expanded thyroid clonotypes above 0.001 frequency also occurred in blood.

Other autoimmune diseases, uncontrolled infections, pregnancy or lactation excluded patients from enrollment. PBMCs were isolated from a 10 ml sample of fresh peripheral blood. V dropped 3 bases and J dropped 7 bases, with 12 bases sitting between them. The CDR3 extends over 13 amino acids. Germline assignment: CDR1 LNHNV and CDR2 YYDKDF (reference sequence). As the template, RNA transcripts were used to amplify TCR beta CDR3 regions. Investigators did first-round RT-PCR with HTBI primers, then second-round multiplex PCR. TCRdb recomputed calls from the multiplex PCR reads with MiXCR, one row per CDR3 protein. Among over 650,000 distinct CDR3 sequences listed, just over 40% were seen once.

The sequence derives from an adult man with Graves' ophthalmopathy. The rearrangement uses TRBV15 and TRBJ2-5, with D possibly TRBD2 on 5 matching bases. Sequenced: peripheral blood. CDR3 DNA sequence: TGTGCCACCAGCAGGGAGCTAGGGAGGACCCAGTACTTC. It yields the protein CATSRELGRTQYF.